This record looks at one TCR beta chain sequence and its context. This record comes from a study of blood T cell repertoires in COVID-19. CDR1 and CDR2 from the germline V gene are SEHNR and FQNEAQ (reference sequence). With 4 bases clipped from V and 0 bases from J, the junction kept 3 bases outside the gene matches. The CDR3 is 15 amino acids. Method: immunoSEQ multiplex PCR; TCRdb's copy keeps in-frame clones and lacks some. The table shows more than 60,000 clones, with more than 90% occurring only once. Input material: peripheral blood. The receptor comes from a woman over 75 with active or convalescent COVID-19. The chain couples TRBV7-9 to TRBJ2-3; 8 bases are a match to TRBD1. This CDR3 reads CASSSGQASTDTQYF. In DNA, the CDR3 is TGTGCCAGCAGCTCGGGACAGGCGAGCACAGATACGCAGTATTTT.